This record looks at one T cell receptor beta chain sequence and its context. Its antigen remains unidentified. No much larger clone exists at a distance of one base, and base qualities are not known. TCRbeta CDR3 regions were amplified from genomic DNA by means of the immunoSEQ Assay, a bias-controlled multiplex PCR. The authors processed their data as follows. Within the assay, amplification of reference gene primers was used to estimate how many nucleated cells each sample contained. Sequence reads were collapsed and filtered to measure the absolute abundance of every unique TCRbeta CDR3 rearrangement. For each sample, productive Simpson clonality was calculated as the square root of Simpson's diversity index over productive rearrangements. As stored in TCRdb, this immuneACCESS dataset retains in-frame rearrangements with V and J assigned. A fraction of the clones does not appear; measured against another copy, unresolved V genes explain less than half of the discrepancy, and the remainder lacks a known reason. Clone size and the V and J calls come from that table; the DNA yielded D and trimming. This sample has about 140,000 clones in its table, and 84% of those were observed once. Clones ranked in the top ten supply 4% of the sample.

The collaborating institutions used their own protocols to collect whole blood in K2EDTA tubes. For TCRbeta analysis, collaborator samples were shipped as frozen whole blood, as isolated PBMCs, or as DNA extracted from either sample type. The data are from a study of blood T cell repertoires in COVID-19 (dated by TCRdb to about 2020). In terms of the full investigation: Collaborator samples came from the United States, Italy and Spain and covered acute and convalescent phases of COVID-19. The prospective study material was composed of cDNA or gDNA derived from T cells, B-cell-depleted T cells, or PBMCs. Deeply sampled blood TCRbeta repertoires from subjects exposed to, actively infected with, or recovered from COVID-19 were included in the dataset. The repertoires were released in a freely available public database meant as a resource for research on the immune response to SARS-CoV-2. The samples were drawn from two sources: the first 160 participants of the ongoing ImmuneRACE study, and approximately 1,300 subjects contributed by 6 global collaborators. Nearly every sample came with metadata listing a de-identified subject ID, COVID-19 status, age in years and sex. Where HLA class I and class II types were available, the types were taken from metadata supplied by the sample provider, not from assay-based typing.

On the study overall, not on this receptor specifically: How much clinical and demographic metadata was included differed by source and by participant, and the metadata was provided uncurated.

From the cysteine up to the phenylalanine, the CDR3 has a length of 12 residues. Of all the DNA, just the CDR3 is kept, 36 bases in frame from base 1. According to the germline V gene, CDR1 reads SGHTA and CDR2 reads FQGNSA. The V and J ends are trimmed by 3 bases and 6 bases, leaving 9 bases between them. Sequenced: peripheral blood. The chain was built from TRBV7-2 and TRBJ2-7; TRBD2 is a weak D gene call, 5 bases matching. The sequence was obtained from a woman aged 55-70 years with acute or convalescent COVID-19. CDR3 reads: CASSLASFEQYF. The DNA reads TGTGCCAGCAGCTTGGCTAGCTTCGAGCAGTACTTC.